This T cell receptor beta chain was sequenced in a study of human T cells and chemical hapten exposure. Study summary: Skin of the upper inner arm, roughly 2 cm by roughly 2 cm, received 2% DPC for sensitization. Overall study findings and caveats: Expanded TCRs produced significantly more large CDR3 similarity clusters than controls did.

This CDR3 comprises 14 residues. Germline loops: CDR1 MDHEN, CDR2 SYDVKM. The ends were cut back, 4 bases at V and 4 bases at J, with 10 bases in the middle. This clonotype has a handful of counts. Its target is unknown. This sample's time point: pre-sensitization, week 0. Treatment given: therapeutic diphenylcyclopropenone sensitization with weekly scalp DPC. Blood draws came first, before each patch test. TCRdb re-derived calls from the RACE reads in MiXCR, one entry per CDR3 protein. The top ten clones hold roughly 3.5% of a sample with more than 75,000 distinct CDR3 sequences, roughly 8.8% of them seen once.

The chain is built from TRBV28 and TRBJ2-2; tentatively, D is TRBD2 (5 bases). The material sequenced was whole blood, taken in connection with sensitization to the hapten diphenylcyclopropenone (DPC). The sequence came from a woman between 40 and 55 years old with alopecia areata. Some clones in this sample may be carry-over from other donors' samples. CDR3: CASSSLGGTGELFF. CDR3 DNA sequence: TGTGCCAGCAGTTCCCTCGGAGGCACCGGGGAGCTGTTTTTT.